These 30 T cell receptor beta chains share one sample of origin, sequenced in a study of long-term antiretroviral therapy in people with HIV. Survey-level immunoSEQ v3.0 assays were run. Generated by immunoSEQ multiplex PCR, the TCRdb table keeps only in-frame clones and is missing some. The sample has fewer than 30,000 clones; approximately 80% are singletons. The source material was unsorted PBMCs, sampled at the start of antiretroviral therapy, before treatment. These receptors were obtained from a woman under 30 with HIV.

This clone was observed once. This chain joins TRBV10-3 and TRBJ2-1; 7 bases line up with TRBD1. The germline V gene has CDR1 ENHRY and CDR2 SYGVKD. Trimming at V came to 6 bases and at J to 6 bases, leaving 14 bases not matched to a gene. The CDR3 is 16 amino acids. In DNA, the CDR3 is TGTGCCATCAGCAGACAGGGTGATCAAAGAGGCAATGAGCAGTTCTTC. Its translation is CAISRQGDQRGNEQFF.

The CDR3 region is CASSILGGGGTDTQYF. CDR3 in DNA: TGTGCCAGTAGTATACTCGGAGGGGGCGGCACAGATACGCAGTATTTT. This chain uses TRBV19 with TRBJ2-3, with a weak D call TRBD1 (7 bases). Trimming pared 2 bases from V and 1 base from J, leaving 13 bases between. The germline V gene encodes CDR1 LNHDA and CDR2 SQIVND (reference sequence). The CDR3 totals 16 residues. The whole variable domain, remainder taken from reference TRBV19 and TRBJ2-3, is DGGITQSPKYLFRKEGQNVTLSCEQNLNHDAMYWYRQDPGQGLRLIYYSQIVNDFQKGDIAEGYSVSREKKESFPLTVTSAQKNPTAFYLCASSILGGGGTDTQYFGPGTRLTVL.

The rearrangement links TRBV9 to TRBJ1-2; a possible D gene is TRBD1 (6 bases). The germline V gene encodes CDR1 SGDLS and CDR2 YYNGEE. CDR3 length: 16 residues. Trimming removed 2 bases from V and 0 bases from J, with 14 bases in between. The CDR3 sequence is CASSVAGEGSNYGYTF. Written as DNA, the CDR3 is TGTGCCAGCAGCGTTGCAGGGGAAGGTTCTAACTATGGCTACACCTTC. The full variable domain, its missing parts supplied by reference TRBV9 and TRBJ1-2, is DSGVTQTPKHLITATGQRVTLRCSPRSGDLSVYWYQQSLDQGLQFLIQYYNGEERAKGNILERFSAQQFPDLHSELNLSSLELGDSALYFCASSVAGEGSNYGYTFGSGTRLTVV.

The chain recombines TRBV2 with TRBJ2-5; D unresolved. Germline V gives CDR1 SNHLY, CDR2 FYNNEI. Between the trimmed V and J ends, which lost 6 bases and 5 bases, there was a span of 13 bases. The CDR3 spans 13 residues. The CDR3 nucleotides read TGTGCCAGCAGAACGGACCCAGCGGAGACCCAGTACTTC. Translated, it gives CASRTDPAETQYF.

The V gene is TRBV15, the J gene TRBJ2-5; D uncertain. Germline CDR1 LNHNV, CDR2 YYDKDF (reference sequence). V was cut by 1 base and J by 9 bases, with 6 bases left in between. CDR3 length: 11 residues. The CDR3 loop reads CATSRGSAQYF. DNA for the CDR3: TGTGCCACCAGCAGAGGCAGCGCCCAGTACTTC.

The chain recombines TRBV5-5 with TRBJ2-2; TRBD2 is a possible D gene (5 bases). Germline loops: CDR1 SGHKS, CDR2 YYEKEE (reference sequence). The germline V and J ends were trimmed by 5 bases and 2 bases, with 13 bases remaining between them. This CDR3 is 15 amino acids long. In DNA form, the CDR3 reads TGTGCCAGCAGTTCCTTAGCGACCAACACCGGGGAGCTGTTTTTT. Encoded protein: CASSSLATNTGELFF.

The chain uses TRBV14 and TRBJ1-2; D is unclear. The germline V gene encodes CDR1 SGHDN and CDR2 FVKESK. CDR3 length: 14 residues. With 2 bases removed from V and 12 bases from J, the gap between germline ends came to 19 bases. The CDR3 region has the DNA TGTGCCAGCAGCCAAACAAGATCGACCGCCCCCCACACCTTC. Protein: CASSQTRSTAPHTF. Based on the CDR3 plus reference TRBV14 and TRBJ1-2, the full variable domain is EAGVTQFPSHSVIEKGQTVTLRCDPISGHDNLYWYRRVMGKEIKFLLHFVKESKQDESGMPNNRFLAERTGGTYSTLKVQPAELEDSGVYFCASSQTRSTAPHTFGSGTRLTVV.

This clone is classed as medium-sized. The chain uses TRBV5-1 and TRBJ2-1; D not certain. Germline CDR1 SGHRS, CDR2 YFSETQ. The V end lost 0 bases, the J end lost 10 bases, and 8 bases lay between the germline ends. This CDR3 spans 12 amino acids. The CDR3 DNA reads as TGCGCCAGCAGCTTGGTATCGCGGGAGCAGTTCTTC. It is translated as CASSLVSREQFF.

The gene calls are TRBV7-2 and TRBJ2-7, with TRBD2 as a possible D gene (6 bases). Trimming stripped 0 bases from V and 6 bases from J, with 15 bases between. Germline CDR1 and CDR2: SGHTA and FQGNSA. The CDR3 sequence is 15 residues long. For the CDR3, the DNA is TGTGCCAGCAGCTTAGCCGCCGGGGGATATGGCGAGCAGTACTTC. It translates to CASSLAAGGYGEQYF.

J is TRBJ1-5 and V is TRBV19; 12 bases line up with TRBD1. CDR3 length: 14 residues. J gave up 7 bases and V 8 bases, and 6 bases lay outside the gene matches. Germline V gives CDR1 LNHDA, CDR2 SQIVND (reference sequence). The DNA of the CDR3 is TGTGCCAGTTCCGGGACAGGGGGCTCCCAGCCCCAGCATTTT. Its translation is CASSGTGGSQPQHF.

V and J are TRBV4-2 and TRBJ1-4, with 7 bases identical to TRBD1. The CDR3 has 16 amino acids. The V gene end was trimmed by 6 bases and the J gene end by 3 bases; junction bases not matched to a gene: 10. CDR1 and CDR2 from the germline V gene are LGHNA and YNFKEQ. CDR3 DNA: TGTGCCAGCAGTCGGATTAAGGGGGCATCTAATGAAAAACTGTTTTTT. Protein: CASSRIKGASNEKLFF.

V is TRBV7-9 and J is TRBJ2-7; the D is unclear. Trimming shortened V by 6 bases and J by 2 bases, and 11 bases separated the two germline ends. CDR3 length: 13 amino acids. From germline, CDR1 is SEHNR and CDR2 FQNEAQ (reference sequence). The CDR3 sequence: CASRRPLAYEQYF. CDR3 DNA: TGTGCCAGCAGACGACCCCTAGCCTACGAGCAGTACTTC. Combining the CDR3 with reference TRBV7-9 and TRBJ2-7 gives the whole variable domain DTGVSQNPRHKITKRGQNVTFRCDPISEHNRLYWYRQTLGQGPEFLTYFQNEAQLEKSRLLSDRFSAERPKGSFSTLEIQRTEQGDSAMYLCASRRPLAYEQYFGPGTRLTVT.

J is TRBJ2-1 and V is TRBV7-6; D gene uncertain. Germline V CDR1 and CDR2: SGHVS, FNYEAQ. V was trimmed by 1 base and J by 5 bases, leaving 18 bases between them. The CDR3 runs 17 residues. CDR3 sequence (DNA): TGTGCCAGCAGCTTAGTGGGCGATCCCCTTCTAGACAATGAGCAGTTCTTC. Protein sequence: CASSLVGDPLLDNEQFF.

The rearrangement links TRBV7-9 to TRBJ1-3, with TRBD1 as a possible D gene (5 bases). Trimming removed 7 bases from V and 8 bases from J, with 9 bases in between. Germline values: CDR1 SEHNR, CDR2 FQNEAQ (reference sequence). The CDR3 runs to 11 residues. The CDR3 region has the DNA TGTGCCAGCACGGGGGGAGACACCATATATTTT. It is translated as CASTGGDTIYF.

The V gene is TRBV4-3, the J gene TRBJ1-2; 7 positions agree with TRBD1. Losses at the gene ends were 0 bases for V and 8 bases for J; bases not matched to a gene: 9. Per the germline V gene, CDR1 is LGHNA and CDR2 is YSLEER. The CDR3 covers 15 residues. The CDR3: CASSQDSTGRRGYTF. The DNA for the CDR3 is TGCGCCAGCAGCCAAGATTCGACAGGGAGGCGGGGCTACACCTTC.

The J gene is TRBJ2-1, the V gene TRBV5-4; 7 positions agree with TRBD1. Germline assignment: CDR1 SGHNT and CDR2 YYREEE (reference sequence). CDR3 size: 16 residues. V was pared by 3 bases and J by 1 base, with 7 bases of the junction left unmatched. The CDR3 DNA is TGTGCCAGCAGCTCCCCGAGGGGGCTTTCCTACAATGAGCAGTTCTTC. Translation: CASSSPRGLSYNEQFF.

This sequence joins TRBV5-4 and TRBJ2-7; 9 bases fit TRBD1. This CDR3 has 15 residues. Looked up from germline, CDR1 is SGHNT and CDR2 is YYREEE (reference sequence). Trimming cost V 4 bases and J 6 bases; bases outside gene matches: 11. CDR3 amino acids: CASSNRDREASEQYF. The CDR3 DNA is TGTGCCAGCAGCAACCGGGACAGGGAGGCCTCCGAGCAGTACTTC.

The chain joins TRBV27 to TRBJ1-1; D call uncertain. V lost 3 bases, J lost 5 bases, and 13 bases lay in between. This CDR3 contains 14 residues. CDR1 MNHEY and CDR2 SMNVEV come from the germline V gene (reference sequence). CDR3 sequence (DNA): TGTGCCAGCAGTTTTCAGGCAGGCTTGACTGAAGCTTTCTTT. Protein sequence: CASSFQAGLTEAFF.

The gene calls are TRBV7-9 and TRBJ2-2; no reliable D call. The CDR3 totals 14 residues. CDR1 and CDR2 from the germline V gene are SEHNR and FQNEAQ (reference sequence). The ends were cut back, 6 bases at V and 0 bases at J, with 8 bases in the middle. The CDR3 DNA reads TGTGCCAGCAGGAGAAGGACGAACACCGGGGAGCTGTTTTTT. The encoded protein is CASRRRTNTGELFF.

The chain combines TRBV6-5 with TRBJ2-7; D is ambiguous. Trimming took 0 bases from V and 3 from J, leaving 9 bases between them. CDR1 is MNHEY, CDR2 SVGAGI, per germline. CDR3 length: 14 amino acids. DNA of the CDR3: TGTGCCAGCAGTTACTCGAGGCAGAACTACGAGCAGTACTTC. It encodes CASSYSRQNYEQYF.

The chain combines TRBV14 with TRBJ1-2; D is unclear. Germline assignment: CDR1 SGHDN and CDR2 FVKESK. The length of the CDR3 is 15 residues. V lost 0 bases to trimming and J lost 6 bases, with 14 bases between them. The CDR3 sequence: CASSQDRWAPDGYTF. The CDR3 DNA reads TGTGCCAGCAGCCAAGATCGTTGGGCACCCGATGGCTACACCTTC.

The chain is built from TRBV27 and TRBJ1-2, with D perhaps TRBD1 (6 bases). Germline V gene sequence: CDR1 MNHEY, CDR2 SMNVEV (reference sequence). There are 15 residues in the CDR3. V lost 0 bases, J lost 8 bases, and 16 bases lay in between. CDR3: CASSLSIGQTSGYTF. For the CDR3, the DNA is TGTGCCAGCAGTTTATCGATCGGACAGACCTCGGGCTACACCTTC.

The J gene is TRBJ2-7, the V gene TRBV4-1, with D perhaps TRBD1 (5 bases). The V end lost 2 bases, the J end lost 4 bases, and 12 bases lay between the germline ends. This CDR3 is built from 14 residues. Per the germline V gene, CDR1 is MGHRA and CDR2 is YSYEKL. Written as DNA, the CDR3 is TGCGCCAGCAGCCAAATCGACAGTTCTTACGAGCAGTACTTC. As protein: CASSQIDSSYEQYF.

The CDR3 protein is CASSLSEWASGLPYEQYF. The CDR3 nucleotides are TGTGCCAGCAGCTTAAGCGAGTGGGCGTCGGGACTACCCTACGAGCAGTACTTC. The genes are TRBV7-6 and TRBJ2-7, with 7 nucleotides matching TRBD2. The V segment lost 2 bases and the J segment 2 bases; nucleotides outside the gene matches: 15. The germline gives CDR1 SGHVS, CDR2 FNYEAQ. This CDR3 comprises 18 residues.

The CDR3 loop is CASSVDGAANQPQHF. CDR3 bases: TGTGCCAGCAGCGTCGACGGGGCAGCCAATCAGCCCCAGCATTTT. The V call is TRBV9, the J call TRBJ1-5, with D perhaps matching TRBD1 (5 bases). V was trimmed by 2 bases and J by 3 bases, leaving 12 bases between them. Germline lookup yields CDR1 SGDLS and CDR2 YYNGEE. The CDR3 runs 15 residues.

This chain links TRBV16 with TRBJ1-1; 7 positions match TRBD1. V dropped 10 bases and J dropped 1; count of bases not matched to a gene: 6. Germline loops: CDR1 KGHSY, CDR2 FQNENV. This CDR3 contains 13 residues. CDR3 loop: CANRQGTNTEAFF. In DNA form, the CDR3 reads TGTGCCAACCGACAGGGAACGAACACTGAAGCTTTCTTT.

The chain couples TRBV29-1 to TRBJ2-2; TRBD2 matches 10 bases. V was pared by 3 bases and J by 5 bases, with 6 bases of the junction left unmatched. Germline CDR1 SQVTM, CDR2 ANQGSEA. CDR3 size: 15 residues. The CDR3 DNA sequence: TGCAGCGTTGACCTAGCGGGAGTAGGAACCGGGGAGCTGTTTTTT. Translating it yields CSVDLAGVGTGELFF.

This sequence joins TRBV28 and TRBJ1-5; maybe TRBD1 (5 bases). Germline V lookup: CDR1 MDHEN, CDR2 SYDVKM. This CDR3 comprises 13 residues. The V end lost 5 bases, the J end lost 6 bases, and 11 bases lay between the germline ends. This CDR3 is CASSVAGLQPQHF. CDR3 nucleotides: TGTGCCAGCAGTGTCGCAGGGCTTCAGCCCCAGCATTTT.

CDR3 residues: CASSLAQGANYEQYF. Here the CDR3 DNA reads TGTGCCAGCAGCTTAGCGCAGGGGGCTAACTACGAGCAGTACTTC. The J gene is TRBJ2-7, the V gene TRBV7-2, with 8 nucleotides matching TRBD1. The CDR3 has 15 residues. Germline V gene lookup returns CDR1 SGHTA and CDR2 FQGNSA. J gave up 3 bases and V 0 bases, and 4 bases lay outside the gene matches.

CDR3 sequence (DNA): TGTGCCACCAGCAGGGGACTTGTCGGGGCTTACGAGCAGTACTTC. Translation: CATSRGLVGAYEQYF. The V gene is TRBV15, the J gene TRBJ2-7, with TRBD2 as a possible D gene (6 bases). Per germline, CDR1 LNHNV and CDR2 YYDKDF (reference sequence). The CDR3 loop spans 15 amino acids. Trimming stripped 3 bases from V and 4 bases from J, with 16 bases between.